This T cell receptor (beta chain) was identified during a study of blood T cell repertoires in COVID-19. About the research overall: Donors in the United States, Italy and Spain gave samples during acute or convalescent COVID-19.

Methods used by the authors: Scientists estimated how many nucleated cells there were by amplifying reference gene primers. The method was immunoSEQ multiplex PCR; TCRdb's version includes in-frame clones alone and lacks a portion of them. V and J calls plus clone size are reproduced from that table; the DNA served to infer D and trimming. Of roughly 150,000 clones detected, over 70% appear once; the ten largest clones hold approximately 5.6%. V was clipped by 6 bases and J by 1 base, with 10 bases between them. CDR3 size: 13 residues. Germline V lookup: CDR1 SGHKS, CDR2 YYEKEE (reference sequence). J is TRBJ1-1 and V is TRBV5-5, with D hard to call. Sequenced: PBMCs or T cells enriched from blood (not recorded which). The source is a woman aged 40-49 years with acute COVID-19. CDR3 residues: CASTLLTNTEAFF. In DNA form, the CDR3 reads TGTGCCAGCACTCTCCTAACGAACACTGAAGCTTTCTTT.